These 32 T cell receptor beta chains were sequenced from one sample in a study of T cell responses to AZD1222 COVID-19 vaccine. The assay was immunoSEQ multiplex PCR, and TCRdb's table has in-frame clones only and misses some. The sample has about 67,000 clones, approximately 80% seen once. The sample here was peripheral blood, taken on day 0 of AZD1222 vaccination. Every receptor here comes from an adult in good health.

The chain is built from TRBV9 and TRBJ1-2; D not certain. Per germline, CDR1 SGDLS and CDR2 YYNGEE. CDR3 length: 12 amino acids. Trimming pared 6 bases from V and 3 bases from J, leaving 9 bases between. The CDR3 reads CASTLPDYGYTF. As DNA, the CDR3 is TGTGCCAGCACCCTACCGGACTATGGCTACACCTTC.

V and J are TRBV28 and TRBJ1-1; D uncertain. From germline, CDR1 is MDHEN and CDR2 SYDVKM. CDR3 length equals 12 residues. With 8 bases removed from V and 4 bases from J, the gap between germline ends came to 11 bases. This CDR3 reads CASASWSTEAFF. In DNA, the CDR3 is TGTGCCAGCGCCTCGTGGAGCACTGAAGCTTTCTTT.

V and J are TRBV7-9 and TRBJ1-2; a possible D gene is TRBD1 (5 bases). Deletions cut 5 bases from V and 9 bases from J, with 16 bases between. Germline V lookup: CDR1 SEHNR, CDR2 FQNEAQ (reference sequence). This CDR3 is built from 13 residues. The CDR3 DNA sequence: TGTGCCAGCAGCCTTCCCCAGGGCGCCAGCTACACCTTC. Translated, it gives CASSLPQGASYTF.

The chain carries TRBV27 and TRBJ2-2; D may be TRBD1 (6 bases). V was clipped by 3 bases and J by 7 bases, with 18 bases between them. Germline loops: CDR1 MNHEY, CDR2 SMNVEV (reference sequence). This CDR3 spans 16 amino acids. DNA of the CDR3: TGTGCCAGCAGTTTTTTCCCACTCAGGGGTAACGGGGAGCTGTTTTTT. Translation: CASSFFPLRGNGELFF.

The rearrangement uses TRBV7-9 and TRBJ1-5; perhaps TRBD1 as D (5 bases). Trimming pared 0 bases from V and 4 bases from J, leaving 10 bases between. CDR3 length: 15 amino acids. The germline gives CDR1 SEHNR, CDR2 FQNEAQ (reference sequence). CDR3 sequence: CASSLADGGNQPQHF. The CDR3 DNA reads as TGTGCCAGCAGCTTAGCGGACGGGGGAAATCAGCCCCAGCATTTT.

The gene calls are TRBV3-1 (or the pseudogene TRBV3-2) and TRBJ2-7; no clear D gene. CDR3 length: 12 residues. Germline V lookup: CDR1 LGHDT, CDR2 YNNKEL (reference sequence). Trimming removed 4 bases from V and 5 bases from J, with 9 bases in between. CDR3 in amino acids: CASSLAGDEQYF. CDR3 nucleotide sequence: TGTGCCAGCAGCCTAGCTGGAGACGAGCAGTACTTC.

V gene TRBV18 combines with J gene TRBJ1-1; 7 bases align to TRBD1. Germline CDR1 is KGHSH and CDR2 is LQKENI. The CDR3 spans 13 residues. V gave up 5 bases and J gave up 7 bases; unmatched junction bases: 7. The CDR3 loop reads CASSTQGRDEAFF. The CDR3 nucleotides are TGTGCCAGCTCAACACAGGGGAGGGATGAAGCTTTCTTT.

The chain links TRBV7-9 to TRBJ2-7; D gene unclear. The V gene lost 1 base and the J gene lost 2 bases, with 15 bases spanning the gap. CDR3 size: 16 residues. Germline CDR1 is SEHNR and CDR2 is FQNEAQ (reference sequence). CDR3 DNA sequence: TGTGCCAGCAGCTTAGAGGGTCTTTTGGGGACCTACGAGCAGTACTTC. It encodes CASSLEGLLGTYEQYF.

The chain has TRBV11-2 and TRBJ2-7; D perhaps matches TRBD1 (5 bases). Germline CDR1 SGHAT, CDR2 FQNNGV. Trimming left V 1 base short and J 4 bases short, with 8 bases between. The CDR3 has 13 amino acids. CDR3 region: CASSLAGPYEQYF. CDR3 nucleotides: TGTGCCAGCAGCTTAGCAGGGCCTTACGAGCAGTACTTC.

This chain joins TRBV24-1 and TRBJ2-2; D is tentatively TRBD1 or TRBD2 (7 bases each). V lost 2 bases and J lost 4, with 16 bases in between. The germline gives CDR1 KGHDR, CDR2 SFDVKD. The CDR3 runs 17 residues. CDR3 coding DNA: TGTGCCACCAGTGATTGGGAGGGACAGAGATCCACCGGGGAGCTGTTTTTT. Protein product: CATSDWEGQRSTGELFF.

The chain links TRBV2 to TRBJ1-2; 7 bases align to TRBD1. There are 14 residues in the CDR3. With 6 bases clipped from V and 4 bases from J, the junction kept 8 bases outside the gene matches. CDR1 and CDR2 (germline): SNHLY, FYNNEI. The chain's CDR3 is CASSPTGSRYGYTF. CDR3 DNA: TGTGCCAGCAGCCCGACAGGGTCTCGCTATGGCTACACCTTC.

This chain links TRBV19 with TRBJ1-5; D gene ambiguous. V lost 5 bases and J lost 8, with 13 bases in between. CDR1 is LNHDA, CDR2 SQIVND, per germline (reference sequence). CDR3 length: 13 residues. CDR3 in amino acids: CASSYVGGEPQHF. CDR3 nucleotides: TGTGCCAGTAGTTACGTGGGTGGGGAGCCCCAGCATTTT.

The chain is built from TRBV6-5 and TRBJ2-1; D gene ambiguous. Germline V gives CDR1 MNHEY, CDR2 SVGAGI. The CDR3 is made up of 13 amino acids. The V end lost 2 bases, the J end lost 1 base, and 3 bases lay between the germline ends. The CDR3 bases are TGTGCCAGCAGTTACGAATCCTACAATGAGCAGTTCTTC. Its translation is CASSYESYNEQFF.

The chain is built from TRBV18 and TRBJ1-1; maybe TRBD1 (5 bases). This CDR3 comprises 14 residues. Trimming took 2 bases from V and 1 from J, leaving 8 bases between them. Germline loops: CDR1 KGHSH, CDR2 LQKENI. Here the CDR3 reads CASSPRGRNTEAFF. DNA of the CDR3: TGTGCCAGCTCACCAAGGGGTCGGAACACTGAAGCTTTCTTT.

The rearrangement links TRBV4-3 to TRBJ2-7; the match to TRBD2 covers 8 bases. The germline V gene encodes CDR1 LGHNA and CDR2 YSLEER. With 3 bases clipped from V and 2 bases from J, the junction kept 9 bases outside the gene matches. The CDR3 is 16 amino acids. The CDR3 reads CASSQELADTTYEQYF. The CDR3 DNA reads as TGCGCCAGCAGCCAGGAACTAGCGGACACTACCTACGAGCAGTACTTC.

This chain joins TRBV28 and TRBJ1-3; D not certain. The germline V and J ends were trimmed by 6 bases and 2 bases, with 17 bases remaining between them. This CDR3 is built from 16 residues. Looked up from germline, CDR1 is MDHEN and CDR2 is SYDVKM. CDR3 bases: TGTGCCAGCAGACTTAGCCCGACACTCCCTGGAAACACCATATATTTT. Its protein product is CASRLSPTLPGNTIYF.

This clone came up a few times. V gene TRBV5-6 combines with J gene TRBJ2-7; 7 positions match TRBD2. Germline loops: CDR1 SGHDT, CDR2 YYEEEE. J was trimmed by 4 bases and V by 3 bases; bases with no gene match: 7. The CDR3 has 14 residues. The CDR3 is CASSSLREVYEQYF. CDR3 in DNA: TGTGCCAGCAGCTCCCTACGGGAGGTGTACGAGCAGTACTTC.

This clone has a handful of counts. The V gene is TRBV27, the J gene TRBJ1-4; weak D call: TRBD1 (5 bases). Trimming pared 2 bases from V and 4 bases from J, leaving 8 bases between. The CDR3 runs 14 residues. Per the germline V gene, CDR1 is MNHEY and CDR2 is SMNVEV (reference sequence). Written as DNA, the CDR3 is TGTGCCAGCAGTTTAACCGACAGTAATGAAAAACTGTTTTTT. It codes for CASSLTDSNEKLFF.

This clone was seen a handful of times. The chain employs TRBV30 and TRBJ1-4; possible D gene TRBD1, 6 bases. The CDR3 totals 14 residues. The V gene's germline CDR1 is GTSNPN and CDR2 SVGIG (reference sequence). Trimming removed 3 bases at V and 4 bases at J, with 12 bases between. The CDR3 loop is CAWSRTAINEKLFF. The DNA of the CDR3 is TGTGCCTGGAGCCGGACAGCAATTAATGAAAAACTGTTTTTT.

The V call is TRBV30, the J call TRBJ1-1; the D gene is possibly TRBD1 (5 bases). The CDR3 consists of 14 residues. The V gene lost 4 bases and the J gene lost 2 bases, with 14 bases spanning the gap. Germline CDR1 reads GTSNPN; CDR2 reads SVGIG (reference sequence). The CDR3 DNA is TGTGCCTGGACTCCCCGGACACCTAACACTGAAGCTTTCTTT. Translated, it gives CAWTPRTPNTEAFF.

The V gene is TRBV27, the J gene TRBJ2-3, with 7 nucleotides matching TRBD1. With V trimmed by 7 bases and J by 2 bases, 9 bases remained unmatched. CDR1 is MNHEY and CDR2 is SMNVEV in the germline V gene (reference sequence). The CDR3 contains 15 residues. The CDR3 DNA sequence: TGTGCCAGCAACTCGGGACAGCTTTCCACAGATACGCAGTATTTT. Protein product: CASNSGQLSTDTQYF.

The chain couples TRBV18 to TRBJ1-3, with D unresolved. V dropped 0 bases and J dropped 2 bases, with 5 bases sitting between them. This CDR3 comprises 14 residues. Looked up from germline, CDR1 is KGHSH and CDR2 is LQKENI. The CDR3 spells CASSPPAAGNTIYF. Here the CDR3 DNA reads TGTGCCAGCTCACCACCGGCAGCTGGAAACACCATATATTTT.

This chain connects TRBV5-5 to TRBJ2-7, with D possibly being TRBD1 (6 bases). This CDR3 has 11 amino acids. The germline V gene encodes CDR1 SGHKS and CDR2 YYEKEE (reference sequence). V was clipped by 2 bases and J by 13 bases, with 13 bases between them. For the CDR3, the DNA is TGTGCCAGCAGCTTCGGGACAAGGATCTACTTC. Protein product: CASSFGTRIYF.

The chain uses TRBV10-3 and TRBJ2-7; D unclear. CDR1 is ENHRY and CDR2 is SYGVKD in the germline V gene. Trimming stripped 10 bases from V and 5 bases from J, with 18 bases between. CDR3 length: 13 residues. The CDR3 loop reads CATAQGQVDEQYF. In nucleotides, the CDR3 is TGTGCCACCGCTCAAGGCCAGGTGGACGAGCAGTACTTC.

This chain links TRBV9 with TRBJ2-3, with D tentatively TRBD1 or TRBD2 (6 bases each). CDR1 is SGDLS and CDR2 is YYNGEE in the germline V gene. V shed 4 bases and J shed 5 bases, with 17 bases lying between them. The CDR3 totals 15 residues. CDR3 sequence (DNA): TGTGCCAGCAGCCCCAGGGGCAGGAGGGGAGATACGCAGTATTTT. Its translation: CASSPRGRRGDTQYF.

This clone was observed once. The J gene is TRBJ1-6, the V gene TRBV2, with TRBD1 matching 7 bases. V lost 7 bases to trimming and J lost 0 bases; unmatched junction nucleotides: 18. There are 20 residues in the CDR3. CDR1 is SNHLY and CDR2 is FYNNEI in the germline V gene. The CDR3: CASNSFHWDSLVSYNSPLHF. In nucleotides, the CDR3 is TGTGCCAGCAATTCGTTTCACTGGGACAGCTTAGTCTCCTATAATTCACCCCTCCACTTT.

The V and J genes are TRBV19 and TRBJ1-2, with D possibly being TRBD1 (5 bases). V was pared by 3 bases and J by 4 bases, with 18 bases between. Germline V gene data show CDR1 as LNHDA and CDR2 as SQIVND (reference sequence). There are 16 residues in the CDR3. Written as DNA, the CDR3 is TGTGCCAGTAGTATTCCCCCGGGGACCGGCGCCTATGGCTACACCTTC. This encodes CASSIPPGTGAYGYTF.

J is TRBJ2-7 and V is TRBV27; no definite D call. This CDR3 spans 13 amino acids. V dropped 0 bases and J dropped 3 bases, with 6 bases sitting between them. Germline CDR1 reads MNHEY; CDR2 reads SMNVEV (reference sequence). The CDR3 DNA reads as TGTGCCAGCAGTTTATCGGGTGACTACGAGCAGTACTTC. Protein: CASSLSGDYEQYF.

This clone was found many times. The CDR3 sequence: CASSLVGIVSYNEQFF. The CDR3 DNA follows: TGTGCCAGCAGCTTAGTGGGTATCGTGTCCTACAATGAGCAGTTCTTC. The rearrangement joins TRBV7-9 to TRBJ2-1; D is ambiguous. The CDR3 loop spans 16 amino acids. The ends were cut back, 1 base at V and 1 base at J, with 11 bases in the middle. CDR1 is SEHNR and CDR2 is FQNEAQ in the germline V gene (reference sequence).

This sequence joins TRBV5-4 and TRBJ1-1, with TRBD1 identical over 7 bases. The CDR3 totals 17 residues. CDR1 and CDR2 from the germline V gene are SGHNT and YYREEE (reference sequence). The V segment lost 4 bases and the J segment 2 bases; nucleotides outside the gene matches: 14. The CDR3 nucleotides read TGTGCCAGCAGCCCGGGACAGCCCAGGAGTATTAACACTGAAGCTTTCTTT. This codes for CASSPGQPRSINTEAFF.

This clone was found once. The chain uses TRBV20-1 and TRBJ1-1; D is unresolved. The CDR3 is made up of 13 amino acids. Trimming shortened V by 3 bases and J by 1 base, and 9 bases separated the two germline ends. CDR1 is DFQATT, CDR2 SNEGSKA, per germline (reference sequence). The CDR3 spells CSASHTANTEAFF. The CDR3 bases are TGCAGTGCTAGTCACACAGCGAACACTGAAGCTTTCTTT.

V and J are TRBV14 and TRBJ2-6; D gene unclear. The length of the CDR3 is 16 residues. Germline CDR1 and CDR2: SGHDN and FVKESK. Trimming took off 2 bases at V and 3 bases at J, with 11 bases between the two ends. This chain's CDR3 is CASSQLTQVGANVLTF. CDR3 sequence (DNA): TGTGCCAGCAGCCAATTGACCCAGGTTGGGGCCAACGTCCTGACTTTC. Full variable domain (outside the CDR3, taken from reference TRBV14 and TRBJ2-6): EAGVTQFPSHSVIEKGQTVTLRCDPISGHDNLYWYRRVMGKEIKFLLHFVKESKQDESGMPNNRFLAERTGGTYSTLKVQPAELEDSGVYFCASSQLTQVGANVLTFGAGSRLTVL.